A selection of T cell receptor beta chains follows, all from one sample in a study of early T cells in non-severe SARS-CoV-2 infection. TCRdb analysed the 5' RACE reads with MiXCR anew, one entry per CDR3 protein. The sample lists tens of thousands of distinct CDR3 sequences, around 12% seen once, with roughly 4% in the top ten. Specimen: whole blood. The receptors come from an adult who was a healthcare worker with PCR-confirmed SARS-CoV-2 infection or an uninfected control (not recorded which). Both conserved end residues are part of each CDR3. Fields, in order: V gene, J gene, CDR3 protein.

>TRBV20-1|TRBJ2-7
CSARRLAGLYSSYEQYF
>TRBV7-2|TRBJ2-1
CASSLNGREQFF
>TRBV7-2|TRBJ2-7
CASSSGYQGGQYF
>TRBV7-9|TRBJ2-3
CASSLEGRLTDTQYF
>TRBV2|TRBJ2-2
CASSPGTVNTGELFF
>TRBV7-6|TRBJ1-1
CAISLDRSTEAFF
>TRBV7-9|TRBJ2-3
CASSLGRSTDTQYF
>TRBV7-9|TRBJ2-3
CASSLSEITDTQYF
>TRBV6-1|TRBJ2-1
CASSEYPGEPYNEQFF
>TRBV20-1|TRBJ2-5
CSARDLVFSSETQYF
>TRBV6-6|TRBJ2-3
CASSTRTSGGSDTQYF
>TRBV6-5|TRBJ1-3
CASSRGSSGNTIYF
>TRBV4-1|TRBJ2-7
CASSQPWAGGPVVYEQYF
>TRBV29-1|TRBJ2-3
CSARRTSEDTQYF